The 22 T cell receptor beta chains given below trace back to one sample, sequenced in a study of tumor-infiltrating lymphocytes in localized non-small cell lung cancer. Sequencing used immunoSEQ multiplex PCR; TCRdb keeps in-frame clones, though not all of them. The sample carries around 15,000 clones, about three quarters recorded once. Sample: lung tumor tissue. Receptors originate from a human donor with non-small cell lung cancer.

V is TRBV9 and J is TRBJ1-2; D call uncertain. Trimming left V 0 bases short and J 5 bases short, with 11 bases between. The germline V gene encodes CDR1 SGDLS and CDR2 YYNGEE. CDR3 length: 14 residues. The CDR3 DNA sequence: TGTGCCAGCAGCGTAGAGAACAGTATTTATGGCTACACCTTC. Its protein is CASSVENSIYGYTF. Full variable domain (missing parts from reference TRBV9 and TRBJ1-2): DSGVTQTPKHLITATGQRVTLRCSPRSGDLSVYWYQQSLDQGLQFLIQYYNGEERAKGNILERFSAQQFPDLHSELNLSSLELGDSALYFCASSVENSIYGYTFGSGTRLTVV.

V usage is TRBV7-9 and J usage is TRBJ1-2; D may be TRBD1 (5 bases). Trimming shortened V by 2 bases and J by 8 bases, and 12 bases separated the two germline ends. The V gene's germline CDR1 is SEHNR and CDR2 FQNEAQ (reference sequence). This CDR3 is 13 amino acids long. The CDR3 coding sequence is TGTGCCAGCAGCTTACGTGGGGGGGAAGGCTACACCTTC. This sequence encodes CASSLRGGEGYTF.

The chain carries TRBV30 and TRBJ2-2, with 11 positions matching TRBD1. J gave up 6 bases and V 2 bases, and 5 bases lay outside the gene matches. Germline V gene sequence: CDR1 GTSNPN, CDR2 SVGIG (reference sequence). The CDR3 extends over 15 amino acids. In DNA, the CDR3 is TGTGCCTGGAGTACCTTGGGACAGGGGGCCGGGGAGCTGTTTTTT. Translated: CAWSTLGQGAGELFF.

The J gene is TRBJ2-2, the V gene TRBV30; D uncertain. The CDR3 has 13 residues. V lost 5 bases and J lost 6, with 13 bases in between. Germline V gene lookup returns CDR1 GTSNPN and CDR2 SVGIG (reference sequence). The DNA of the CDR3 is TGTGCCTGGGCAAAAGGCGAACCCGGGGAGCTGTTTTTT. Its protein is CAWAKGEPGELFF. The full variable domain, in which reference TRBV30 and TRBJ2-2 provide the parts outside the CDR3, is SQTIHQWPATLVQPVGSPLSLECTVEGTSNPNLYWYRQAAGRGLQLLFYSVGIGQISSEVPQNLSASRPQDRQFILSSKKLLLSDSGFYLCAWAKGEPGELFFGEGSRLTVL.

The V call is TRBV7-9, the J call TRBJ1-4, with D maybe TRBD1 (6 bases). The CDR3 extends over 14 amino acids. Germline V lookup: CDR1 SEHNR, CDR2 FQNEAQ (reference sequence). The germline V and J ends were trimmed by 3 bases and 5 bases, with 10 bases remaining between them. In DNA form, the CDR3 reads TGTGCCAGCAGCTTGACGACAGGCAATGAAAAACTGTTTTTT. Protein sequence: CASSLTTGNEKLFF. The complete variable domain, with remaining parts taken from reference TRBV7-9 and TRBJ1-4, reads DTGVSQNPRHKITKRGQNVTFRCDPISEHNRLYWYRQTLGQGPEFLTYFQNEAQLEKSRLLSDRFSAERPKGSFSTLEIQRTEQGDSAMYLCASSLTTGNEKLFFGSGTQLSVL.

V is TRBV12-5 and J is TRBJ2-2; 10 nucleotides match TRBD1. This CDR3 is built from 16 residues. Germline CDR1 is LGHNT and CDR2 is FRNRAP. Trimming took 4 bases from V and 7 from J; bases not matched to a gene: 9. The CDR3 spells CASGWGGQGSGGELFF. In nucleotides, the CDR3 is TGTGCTAGTGGTTGGGGGGGACAGGGGTCCGGCGGGGAGCTGTTTTTT. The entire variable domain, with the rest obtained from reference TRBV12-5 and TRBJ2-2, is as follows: DARVTQTPRHKVTEMGQEVTMRCQPILGHNTVFWYRQTMMQGLELLAYFRNRAPLDDSGMPKDRFSAEMPDATLATLKIQPSEPRDSAVYFCASGWGGQGSGGELFFGEGSRLTVL.

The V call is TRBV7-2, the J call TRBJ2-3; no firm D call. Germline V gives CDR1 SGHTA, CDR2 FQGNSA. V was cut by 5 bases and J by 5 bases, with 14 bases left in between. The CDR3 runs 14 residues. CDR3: CASSKLLPGDTQYF. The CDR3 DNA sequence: TGTGCCAGCAGCAAACTCCTGCCGGGAGATACGCAGTATTTT.

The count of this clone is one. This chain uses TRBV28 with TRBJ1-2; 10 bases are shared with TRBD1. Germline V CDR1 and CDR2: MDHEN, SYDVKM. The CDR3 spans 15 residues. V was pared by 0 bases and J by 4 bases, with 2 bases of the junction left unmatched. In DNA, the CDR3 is TGTGCCAGCAGTTTATGGACAGGGGGCCCCTATGGCTACACCTTC. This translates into CASSLWTGGPYGYTF.

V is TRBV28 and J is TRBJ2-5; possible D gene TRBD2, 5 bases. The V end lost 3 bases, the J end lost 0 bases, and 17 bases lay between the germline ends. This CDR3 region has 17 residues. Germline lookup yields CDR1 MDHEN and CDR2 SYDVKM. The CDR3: CASSFLGLFYHQETQYF. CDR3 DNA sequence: TGTGCCAGCAGTTTTCTCGGACTTTTCTACCACCAAGAGACCCAGTACTTC.

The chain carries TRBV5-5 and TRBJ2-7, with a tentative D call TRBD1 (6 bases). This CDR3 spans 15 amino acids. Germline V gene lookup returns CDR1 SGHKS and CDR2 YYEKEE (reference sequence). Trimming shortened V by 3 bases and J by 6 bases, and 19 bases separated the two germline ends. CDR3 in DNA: TGTGCCAGCAGCTCATCTATCGGGCAGGGGCTCGAGCAGTACTTC. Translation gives CASSSSIGQGLEQYF.

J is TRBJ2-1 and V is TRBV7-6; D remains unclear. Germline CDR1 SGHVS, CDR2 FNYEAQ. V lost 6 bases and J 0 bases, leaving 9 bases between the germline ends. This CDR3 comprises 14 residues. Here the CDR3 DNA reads TGTGCCAGCAGATTATTAAGCTCCTACAATGAGCAGTTCTTC. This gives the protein CASRLLSSYNEQFF.

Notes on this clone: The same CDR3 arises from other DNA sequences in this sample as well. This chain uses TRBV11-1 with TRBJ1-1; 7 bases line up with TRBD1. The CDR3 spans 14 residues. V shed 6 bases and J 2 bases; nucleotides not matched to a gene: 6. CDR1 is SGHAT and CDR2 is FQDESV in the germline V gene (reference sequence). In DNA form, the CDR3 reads TGTGCCAGCAGTTATCGGACAGGAAACACTGAAGCTTTCTTT. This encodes CASSYRTGNTEAFF. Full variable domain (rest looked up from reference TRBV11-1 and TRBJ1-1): EAEVAQSPRYKITEKSQAVAFWCDPISGHATLYWYRQILGQGPELLVQFQDESVVDDSQLPKDRFSAERLKGVDSTLKIQPAELGDSAMYLCASSYRTGNTEAFFGQGTRLTVV.

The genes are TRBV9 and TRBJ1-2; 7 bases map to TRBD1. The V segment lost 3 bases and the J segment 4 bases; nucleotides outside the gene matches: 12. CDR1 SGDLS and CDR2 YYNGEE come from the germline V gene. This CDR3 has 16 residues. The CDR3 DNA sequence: TGTGCCAGCAGCGCCGATTTGGGACAGCTAACCTATGGCTACACCTTC. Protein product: CASSADLGQLTYGYTF.

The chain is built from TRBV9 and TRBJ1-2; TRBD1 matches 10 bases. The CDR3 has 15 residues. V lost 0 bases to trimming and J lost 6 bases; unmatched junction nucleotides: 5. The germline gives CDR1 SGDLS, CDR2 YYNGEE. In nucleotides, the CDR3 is TGTGCCAGCAGCGTAGGAGGACAGGGGGTGAATGGCTACACCTTC. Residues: CASSVGGQGVNGYTF.

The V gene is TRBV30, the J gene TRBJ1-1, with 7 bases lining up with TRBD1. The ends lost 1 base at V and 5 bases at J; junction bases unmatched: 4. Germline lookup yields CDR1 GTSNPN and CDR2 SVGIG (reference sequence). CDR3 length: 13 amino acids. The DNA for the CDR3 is TGTGCCTGGAGTGCTCAGGGGGGGACTGAAGCTTTCTTT. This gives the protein CAWSAQGGTEAFF.

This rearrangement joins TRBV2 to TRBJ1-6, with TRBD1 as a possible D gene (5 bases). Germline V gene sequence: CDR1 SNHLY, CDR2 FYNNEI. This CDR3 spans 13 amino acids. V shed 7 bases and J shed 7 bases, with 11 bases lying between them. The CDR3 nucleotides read TGTGCCAGCAACGAAAGACAGAATTCACCCCTCCACTTT. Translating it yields CASNERQNSPLHF.

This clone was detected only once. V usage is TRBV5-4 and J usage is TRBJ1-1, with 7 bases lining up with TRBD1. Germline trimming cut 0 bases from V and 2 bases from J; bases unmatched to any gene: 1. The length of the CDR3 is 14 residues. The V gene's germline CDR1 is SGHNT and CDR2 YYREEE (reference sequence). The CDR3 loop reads CASSLDRGNTEAFF. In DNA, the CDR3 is TGTGCCAGCAGCTTGGACAGGGGAAACACTGAAGCTTTCTTT.

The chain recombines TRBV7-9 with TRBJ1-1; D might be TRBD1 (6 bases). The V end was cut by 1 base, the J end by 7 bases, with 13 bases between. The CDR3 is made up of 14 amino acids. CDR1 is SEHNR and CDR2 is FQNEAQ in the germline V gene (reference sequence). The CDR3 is CASSLGGQSNEAFF. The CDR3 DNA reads TGTGCCAGCAGCTTAGGCGGACAGTCCAATGAAGCTTTCTTT. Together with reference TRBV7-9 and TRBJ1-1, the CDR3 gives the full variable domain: DTGVSQNPRHKITKRGQNVTFRCDPISEHNRLYWYRQTLGQGPEFLTYFQNEAQLEKSRLLSDRFSAERPKGSFSTLEIQRTEQGDSAMYLCASSLGGQSNEAFFGQGTRLTVV.

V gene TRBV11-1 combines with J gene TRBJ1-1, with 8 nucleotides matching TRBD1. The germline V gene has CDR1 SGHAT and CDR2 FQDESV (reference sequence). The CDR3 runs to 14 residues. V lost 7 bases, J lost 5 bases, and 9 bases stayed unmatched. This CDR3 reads CASTSGGSRTEAFF. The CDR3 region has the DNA TGTGCCAGCACCTCAGGGGGCTCAAGGACTGAAGCTTTCTTT. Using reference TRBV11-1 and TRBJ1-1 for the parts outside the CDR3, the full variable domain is EAEVAQSPRYKITEKSQAVAFWCDPISGHATLYWYRQILGQGPELLVQFQDESVVDDSQLPKDRFSAERLKGVDSTLKIQPAELGDSAMYLCASTSGGSRTEAFFGQGTRLTVV.

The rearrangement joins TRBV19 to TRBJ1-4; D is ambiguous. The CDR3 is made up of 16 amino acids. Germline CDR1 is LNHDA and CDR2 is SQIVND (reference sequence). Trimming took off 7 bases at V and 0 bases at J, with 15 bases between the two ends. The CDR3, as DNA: TGTGCCAGTACCCCGGCGGGAAGAGCAACTAATGAAAAACTGTTTTTT. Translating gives CASTPAGRATNEKLFF.

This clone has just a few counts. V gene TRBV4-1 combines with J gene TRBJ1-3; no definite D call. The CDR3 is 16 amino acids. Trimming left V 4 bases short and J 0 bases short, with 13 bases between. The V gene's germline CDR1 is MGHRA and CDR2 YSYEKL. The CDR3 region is CASSLLLAVSGNTIYF. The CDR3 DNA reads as TGCGCCAGCAGCCTCCTACTCGCGGTCTCTGGAAACACCATATATTTT.

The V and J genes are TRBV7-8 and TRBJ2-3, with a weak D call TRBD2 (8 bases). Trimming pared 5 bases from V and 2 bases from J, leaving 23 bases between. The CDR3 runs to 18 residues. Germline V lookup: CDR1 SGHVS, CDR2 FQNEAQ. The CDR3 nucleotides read TGTGCCAGCAGCCCGGGGGGGGTATGGGACAGCTACACAGATACGCAGTATTTT. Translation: CASSPGGVWDSYTDTQYF.